This T cell receptor beta chain was captured in a study of blood T cell repertoires in COVID-19. The CDR3 length is 15 residues. CDR1 is MDHEN and CDR2 is SYDVKM in the germline V gene. The protocol was immunoSEQ multiplex PCR, while the TCRdb copy is restricted to in-frame clones and leaves out a portion. The sample yields under 300,000 clones, roughly 88% seen once. For this clone: One end of the junction varies from germline; a read error may be responsible.

Sequencing input: peripheral blood. The chain combines TRBV28 with TRBJ1-2; TRBD1 aligns across 9 bases. The clonotype was recovered from a woman aged 35 to 49 who had recovered from COVID-19. This chain's CDR3 is CASSPRPGQGHNCFF. The CDR3 nucleotides are TGTGCCAGCAGTCCGAGACCGGGACAGGGTCACAATTGCTTCTTC.